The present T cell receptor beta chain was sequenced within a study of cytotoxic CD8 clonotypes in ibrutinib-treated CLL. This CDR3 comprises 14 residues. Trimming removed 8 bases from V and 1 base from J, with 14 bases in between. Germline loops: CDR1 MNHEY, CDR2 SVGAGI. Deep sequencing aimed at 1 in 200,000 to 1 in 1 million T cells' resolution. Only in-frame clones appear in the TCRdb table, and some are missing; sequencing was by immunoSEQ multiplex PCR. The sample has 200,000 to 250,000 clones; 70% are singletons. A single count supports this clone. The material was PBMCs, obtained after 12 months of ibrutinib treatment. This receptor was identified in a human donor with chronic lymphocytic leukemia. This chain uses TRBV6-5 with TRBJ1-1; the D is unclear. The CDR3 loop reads CASRNGQTNTEAFF. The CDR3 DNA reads TGTGCCAGCCGAAACGGGCAAACGAACACTGAAGCTTTCTTT.